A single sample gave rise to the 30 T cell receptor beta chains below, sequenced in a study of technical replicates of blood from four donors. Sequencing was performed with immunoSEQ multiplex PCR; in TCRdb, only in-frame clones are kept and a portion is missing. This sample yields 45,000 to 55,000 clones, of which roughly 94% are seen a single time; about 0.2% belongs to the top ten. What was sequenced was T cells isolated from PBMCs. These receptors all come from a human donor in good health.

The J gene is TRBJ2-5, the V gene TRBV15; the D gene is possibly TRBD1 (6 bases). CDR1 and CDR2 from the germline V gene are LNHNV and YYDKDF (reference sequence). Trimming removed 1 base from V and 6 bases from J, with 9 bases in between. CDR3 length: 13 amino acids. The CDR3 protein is CATSRGGGKTQYF. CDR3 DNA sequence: TGTGCCACCAGCAGAGGTGGGGGCAAGACCCAGTACTTC.

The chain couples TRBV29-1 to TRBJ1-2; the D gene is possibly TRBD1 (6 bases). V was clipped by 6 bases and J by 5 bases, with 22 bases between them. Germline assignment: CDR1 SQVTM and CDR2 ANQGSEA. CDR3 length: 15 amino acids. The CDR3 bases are TGCAGCGTGAGTACAGATCGGACAGAGGCTTATGGCTACACCTTC. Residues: CSVSTDRTEAYGYTF.

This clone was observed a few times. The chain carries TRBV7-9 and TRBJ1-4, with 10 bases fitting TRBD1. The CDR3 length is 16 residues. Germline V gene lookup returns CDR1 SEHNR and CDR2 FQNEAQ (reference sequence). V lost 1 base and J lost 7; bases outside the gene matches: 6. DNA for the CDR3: TGTGCCAGCAGCTTAGTCCAGACAGGGGGCTCTGAAAAACTGTTTTTT. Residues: CASSLVQTGGSEKLFF.

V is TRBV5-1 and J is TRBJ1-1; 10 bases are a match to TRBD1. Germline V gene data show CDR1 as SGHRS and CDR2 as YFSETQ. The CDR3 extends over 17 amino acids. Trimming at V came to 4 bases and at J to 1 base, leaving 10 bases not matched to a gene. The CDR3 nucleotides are TGCGCCAGCAGCGGGGGACAGGGGCATTTGGAGAACACTGAAGCTTTCTTT. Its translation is CASSGGQGHLENTEAFF.

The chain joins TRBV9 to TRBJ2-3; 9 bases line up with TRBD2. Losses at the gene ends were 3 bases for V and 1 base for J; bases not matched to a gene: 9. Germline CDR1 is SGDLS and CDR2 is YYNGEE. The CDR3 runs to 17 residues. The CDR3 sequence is CASSAALAGRGTDTQYF. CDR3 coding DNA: TGTGCCAGCAGCGCCGCCCTAGCGGGACGGGGCACAGATACGCAGTATTTT.

The DNA of the CDR3 is TGTGCCAGCAGCGCAGCCGGGACTACCGAGGAGACCCAGTACTTC. Translating gives CASSAAGTTEETQYF. The chain combines TRBV9 with TRBJ2-5; 7 nucleotides line up with TRBD2. The CDR3 totals 15 residues. Unmatched junction bases numbered 10, after V lost 3 bases and J lost 5 bases. CDR1 and CDR2 from the germline V gene are SGDLS and YYNGEE.

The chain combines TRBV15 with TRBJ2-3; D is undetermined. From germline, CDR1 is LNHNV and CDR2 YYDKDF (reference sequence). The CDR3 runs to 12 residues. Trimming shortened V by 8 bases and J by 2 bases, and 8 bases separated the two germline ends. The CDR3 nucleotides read TGTGCCACCCAAATACACACAGATACGCAGTATTTT. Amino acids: CATQIHTDTQYF.

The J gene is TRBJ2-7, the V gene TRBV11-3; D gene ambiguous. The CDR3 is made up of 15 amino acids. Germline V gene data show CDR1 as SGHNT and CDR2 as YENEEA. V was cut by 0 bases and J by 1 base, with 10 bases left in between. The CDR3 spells CASSLDGRVSYEQYF. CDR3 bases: TGTGCCAGCAGCTTAGATGGCCGGGTGTCCTACGAGCAGTACTTC. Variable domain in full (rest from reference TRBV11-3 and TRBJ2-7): EAGVVQSPRYKIIEKKQPVAFWCNPISGHNTLYWYLQNLGQGPELLIRYENEEAVDDSQLPKDRFSAERLKGVDSTLKIQPAELGDSAVYLCASSLDGRVSYEQYFGPGTRLTVT.

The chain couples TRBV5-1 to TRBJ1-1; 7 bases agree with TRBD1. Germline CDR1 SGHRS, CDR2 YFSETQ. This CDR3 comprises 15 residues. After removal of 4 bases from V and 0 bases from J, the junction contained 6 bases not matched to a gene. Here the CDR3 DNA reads TGCGCCAGCAGCCGCAGGGGGTTGGTGAACACTGAAGCTTTCTTT. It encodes CASSRRGLVNTEAFF.

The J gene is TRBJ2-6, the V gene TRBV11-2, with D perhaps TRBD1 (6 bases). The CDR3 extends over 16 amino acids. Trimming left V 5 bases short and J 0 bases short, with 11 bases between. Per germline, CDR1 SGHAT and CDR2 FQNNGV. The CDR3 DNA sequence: TGTGCCAGCAGCGCCCAGGGGCGCTCTGGGGCCAACGTCCTGACTTTC. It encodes CASSAQGRSGANVLTF. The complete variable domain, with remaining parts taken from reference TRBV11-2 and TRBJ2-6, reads EAGVAQSPRYKIIEKRQSVAFWCNPISGHATLYWYQQILGQGPKLLIQFQNNGVVDDSQLPKDRFSAERLKGVDSTLKIQPAKLEDSAVYLCASSAQGRSGANVLTFGAGSRLTVL.

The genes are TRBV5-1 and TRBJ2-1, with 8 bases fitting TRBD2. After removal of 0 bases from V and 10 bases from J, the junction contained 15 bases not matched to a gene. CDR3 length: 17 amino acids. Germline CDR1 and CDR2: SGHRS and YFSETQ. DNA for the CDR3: TGCGCCAGCAGCTTGGCCGATAGCGGGACCTCATTCAGGGAGCAGTTCTTC. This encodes CASSLADSGTSFREQFF.

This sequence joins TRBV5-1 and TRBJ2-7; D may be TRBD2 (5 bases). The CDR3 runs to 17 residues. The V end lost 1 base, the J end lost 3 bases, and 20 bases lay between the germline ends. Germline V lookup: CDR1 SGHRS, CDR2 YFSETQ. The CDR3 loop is CASSLPNGRTSDYEQYF. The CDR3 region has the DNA TGCGCCAGCAGCTTGCCCAATGGCAGGACTTCCGACTACGAGCAGTACTTC. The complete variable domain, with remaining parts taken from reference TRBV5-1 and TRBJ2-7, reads KAGVTQTPRYLIKTRGQQVTLSCSPISGHRSVSWYQQTPGQGLQFLFEYFSETQRNKGNFPGRFSGRQFSNSRSEMNVSTLELGDSALYLCASSLPNGRTSDYEQYFGPGTRLTVT.

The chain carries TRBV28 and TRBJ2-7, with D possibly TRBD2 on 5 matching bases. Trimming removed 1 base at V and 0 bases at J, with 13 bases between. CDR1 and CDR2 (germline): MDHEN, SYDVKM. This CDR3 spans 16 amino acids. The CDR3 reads CASSLFGEISSYEQYF. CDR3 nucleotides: TGTGCCAGCAGTTTATTCGGGGAGATTAGCTCCTACGAGCAGTACTTC.

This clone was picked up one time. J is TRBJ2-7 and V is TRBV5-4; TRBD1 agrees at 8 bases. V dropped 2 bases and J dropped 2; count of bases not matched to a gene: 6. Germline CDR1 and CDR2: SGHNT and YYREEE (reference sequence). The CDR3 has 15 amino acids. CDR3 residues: CASSFPGTGTYEQYF. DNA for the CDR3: TGTGCCAGCAGCTTTCCCGGGACAGGAACCTACGAGCAGTACTTC. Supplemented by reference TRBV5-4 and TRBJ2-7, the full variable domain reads ETGVTQSPTHLIKTRGQQVTLRCSSQSGHNTVSWYQQALGQGPQFIFQYYREEENGRGNFPPRFSGLQFPNYSSELNVNALELDDSALYLCASSFPGTGTYEQYFGPGTRLTVT.

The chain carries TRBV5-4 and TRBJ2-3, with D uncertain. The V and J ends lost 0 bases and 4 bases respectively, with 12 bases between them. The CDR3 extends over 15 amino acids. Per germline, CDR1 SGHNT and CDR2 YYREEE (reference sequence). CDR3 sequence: CASSLGSGFSDTQYF. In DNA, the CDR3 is TGTGCCAGCAGCTTGGGAAGTGGCTTCTCAGATACGCAGTATTTT.

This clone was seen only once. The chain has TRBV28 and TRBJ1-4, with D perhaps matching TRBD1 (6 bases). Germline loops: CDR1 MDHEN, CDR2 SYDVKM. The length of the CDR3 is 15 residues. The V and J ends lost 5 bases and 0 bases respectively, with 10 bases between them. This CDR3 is CASSPRQATNEKLFF. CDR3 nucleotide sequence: TGTGCCAGCAGTCCTCGACAGGCAACTAATGAAAAACTGTTTTTT. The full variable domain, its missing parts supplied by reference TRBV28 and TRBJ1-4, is DVKVTQSSRYLVKRTGEKVFLECVQDMDHENMFWYRQDPGLGLRLIYFSYDVKMKEKGDIPEGYSVSREKKERFSLILESASTNQTSMYLCASSPRQATNEKLFFGSGTQLSVL.

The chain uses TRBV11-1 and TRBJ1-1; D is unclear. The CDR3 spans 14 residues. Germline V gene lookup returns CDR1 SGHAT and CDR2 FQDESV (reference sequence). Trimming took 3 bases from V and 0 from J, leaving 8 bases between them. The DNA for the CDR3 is TGTGCCAGCAGCTTTAACTCGGTGAACACTGAAGCTTTCTTT. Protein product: CASSFNSVNTEAFF.

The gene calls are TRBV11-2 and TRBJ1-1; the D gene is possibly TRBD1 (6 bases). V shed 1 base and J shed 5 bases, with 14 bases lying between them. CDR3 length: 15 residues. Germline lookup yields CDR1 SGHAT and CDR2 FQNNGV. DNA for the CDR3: TGTGCCAGCAGCTTAGTGGAGGGGGGGAAAACTGAAGCTTTCTTT. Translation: CASSLVEGGKTEAFF.

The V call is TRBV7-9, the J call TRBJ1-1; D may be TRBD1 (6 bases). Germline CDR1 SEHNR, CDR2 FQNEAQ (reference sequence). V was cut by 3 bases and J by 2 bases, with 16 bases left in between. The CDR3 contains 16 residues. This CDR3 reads CASSFPYVGGNTEAFF. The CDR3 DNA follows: TGTGCCAGCAGCTTCCCCTACGTAGGGGGTAACACTGAAGCTTTCTTT.

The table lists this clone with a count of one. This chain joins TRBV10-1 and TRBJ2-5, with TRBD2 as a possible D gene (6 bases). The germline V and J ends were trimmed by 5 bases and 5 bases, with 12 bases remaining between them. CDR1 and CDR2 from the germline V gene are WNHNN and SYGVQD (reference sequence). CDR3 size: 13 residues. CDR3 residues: CASSPLGGETQYF. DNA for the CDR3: TGCGCCAGCAGTCCCCTGGGGGGTGAGACCCAGTACTTC.

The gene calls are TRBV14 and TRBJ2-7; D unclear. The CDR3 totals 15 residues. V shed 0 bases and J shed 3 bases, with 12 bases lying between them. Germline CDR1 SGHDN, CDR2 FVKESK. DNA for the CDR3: TGTGCCAGCAGCCAAGATGCGGCCCAATACTACGAGCAGTACTTC. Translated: CASSQDAAQYYEQYF. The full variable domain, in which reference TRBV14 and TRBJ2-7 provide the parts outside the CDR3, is EAGVTQFPSHSVIEKGQTVTLRCDPISGHDNLYWYRRVMGKEIKFLLHFVKESKQDESGMPNNRFLAERTGGTYSTLKVQPAELEDSGVYFCASSQDAAQYYEQYFGPGTRLTVT.

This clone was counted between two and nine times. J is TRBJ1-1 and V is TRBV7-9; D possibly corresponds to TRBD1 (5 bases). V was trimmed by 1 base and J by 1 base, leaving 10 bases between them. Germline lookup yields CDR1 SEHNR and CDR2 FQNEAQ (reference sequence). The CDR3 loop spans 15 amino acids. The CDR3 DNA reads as TGTGCCAGCAGCTTAGTTCAGGGAGGGAACACTGAAGCTTTCTTT. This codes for CASSLVQGGNTEAFF. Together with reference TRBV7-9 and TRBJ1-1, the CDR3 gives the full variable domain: DTGVSQNPRHKITKRGQNVTFRCDPISEHNRLYWYRQTLGQGPEFLTYFQNEAQLEKSRLLSDRFSAERPKGSFSTLEIQRTEQGDSAMYLCASSLVQGGNTEAFFGQGTRLTVV.

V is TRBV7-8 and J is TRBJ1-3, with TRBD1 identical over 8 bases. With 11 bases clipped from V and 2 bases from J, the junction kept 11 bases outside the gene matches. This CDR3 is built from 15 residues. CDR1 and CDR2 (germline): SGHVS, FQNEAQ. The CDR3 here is CACSLDRAAGNTIYF. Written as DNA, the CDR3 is TGTGCCTGCTCTTTGGACAGGGCGGCTGGAAACACCATATATTTT.

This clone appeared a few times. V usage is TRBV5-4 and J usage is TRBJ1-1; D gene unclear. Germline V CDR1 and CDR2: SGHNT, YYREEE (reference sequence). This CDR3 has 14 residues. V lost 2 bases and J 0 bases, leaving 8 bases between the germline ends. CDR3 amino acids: CASSLGVMNTEAFF. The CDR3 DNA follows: TGTGCCAGCAGCTTAGGAGTGATGAACACTGAAGCTTTCTTT.

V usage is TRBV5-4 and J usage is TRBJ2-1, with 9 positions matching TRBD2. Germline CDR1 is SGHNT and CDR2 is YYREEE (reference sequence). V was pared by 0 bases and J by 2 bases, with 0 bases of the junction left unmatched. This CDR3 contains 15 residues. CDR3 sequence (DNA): TGTGCCAGCAGCTTGGCTAGCGGGGCCTACAATGAGCAGTTCTTC. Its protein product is CASSLASGAYNEQFF.

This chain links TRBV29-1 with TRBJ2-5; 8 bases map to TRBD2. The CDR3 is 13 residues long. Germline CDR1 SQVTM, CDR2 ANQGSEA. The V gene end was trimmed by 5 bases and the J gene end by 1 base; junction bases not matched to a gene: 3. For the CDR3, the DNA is TGCAGCGTTCATACTAGCGGCCAAGAGACCCAGTACTTC. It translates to CSVHTSGQETQYF.

The CDR3 DNA reads TGTGCCAGCAGCCCTAGCGGGAGTTACAATGAGCAGTTCTTC. Encoded protein: CASSPSGSYNEQFF. The V and J genes are TRBV11-3 and TRBJ2-1, with 10 bases aligning to TRBD2. CDR3 size: 14 residues. After removal of 5 bases from V and 4 bases from J, the junction contained 2 bases not matched to a gene. The germline CDR1 and CDR2 sequences are SGHNT and YENEEA.

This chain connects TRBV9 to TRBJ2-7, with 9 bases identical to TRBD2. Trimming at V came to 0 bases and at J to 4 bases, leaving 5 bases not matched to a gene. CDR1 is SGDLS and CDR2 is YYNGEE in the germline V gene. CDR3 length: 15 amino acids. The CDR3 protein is CASSVEAGGAYEQYF. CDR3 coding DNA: TGTGCCAGCAGCGTAGAAGCGGGGGGCGCTTACGAGCAGTACTTC.

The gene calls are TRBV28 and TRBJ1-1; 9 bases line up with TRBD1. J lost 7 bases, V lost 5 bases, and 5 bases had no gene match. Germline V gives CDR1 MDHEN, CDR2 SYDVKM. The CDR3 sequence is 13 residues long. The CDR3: CASSRQGGGEAFF. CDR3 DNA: TGTGCCAGCAGTCGACAGGGGGGGGGTGAAGCTTTCTTT.

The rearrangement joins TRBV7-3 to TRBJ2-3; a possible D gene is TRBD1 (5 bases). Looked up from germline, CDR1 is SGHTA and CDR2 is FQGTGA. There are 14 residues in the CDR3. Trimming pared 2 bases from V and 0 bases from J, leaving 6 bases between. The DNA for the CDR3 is TGTGCCAGCAGCTTAGACAGTAGCACAGATACGCAGTATTTT. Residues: CASSLDSSTDTQYF. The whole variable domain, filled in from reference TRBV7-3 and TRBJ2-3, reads GAGVSQTPSNKVTEKGKYVELRCDPISGHTALYWYRQSLGQGPEFLIYFQGTGAADDSGLPNDRFFAVRPEGSVSTLKIQRTERGDSAVYLCASSLDSSTDTQYFGPGTRLTVL.